The next 21 T cell receptor beta chains were all read from a single sample in a study of T cells after posttransplantation cyclophosphamide. The method was immunoSEQ multiplex PCR; TCRdb's version includes in-frame clones alone and lacks a portion of them. The repertoire has about 28,000 clones, more than 80% of them found once; the top ten carry 2.5% to 4%. The sequenced sample consisted of PBMCs. These receptor sequences come from a man over 45.

The genes are TRBV6-1 and TRBJ1-5; D is perhaps TRBD1 (5 bases). Germline CDR1 reads MNHNS; CDR2 reads SASEGT. The CDR3 is 15 residues long. V gave up 2 bases and J gave up 7 bases, with 15 bases separating them. Written as DNA, the CDR3 is TGTGCCAGCAGTGAATTGGTATCGGGGGTCCAGCCCCAGCATTTT. Its protein product is CASSELVSGVQPQHF.

The chain recombines TRBV5-4 with TRBJ2-2, with TRBD2 identical over 7 bases. Trimming removed 5 bases from V and 5 bases from J; junction bases left unmatched: 9. CDR3 size: 15 residues. CDR1 SGHNT and CDR2 YYREEE come from the germline V gene (reference sequence). The DNA of the CDR3 is TGTGCCAGCAGTGAATCGGGGGGTTATACCGGGGAGCTGTTTTTT. Protein: CASSESGGYTGELFF.

The chain links TRBV5-6 to TRBJ1-1; D is possibly TRBD1 (6 bases). CDR1 SGHDT and CDR2 YYEEEE come from the germline V gene. The CDR3 covers 13 residues. Trimming stripped 5 bases from V and 5 bases from J, with 13 bases between. CDR3 coding DNA: TGTGCCAGCAGTCCCCAGGGGTGGACTGAAGCTTTCTTT. Amino acids: CASSPQGWTEAFF.

The rearrangement uses TRBV6-5 and TRBJ2-1; 9 bases are a match to TRBD2. Germline lookup yields CDR1 MNHEY and CDR2 SVGAGI. This CDR3 is 15 amino acids long. The ends lost 6 bases at V and 3 bases at J; junction bases unmatched: 6. The CDR3 protein is CASSRSGGSYNEQFF. The DNA for the CDR3 is TGTGCCAGCAGCCGTAGCGGGGGTAGCTACAATGAGCAGTTCTTC.

The gene calls are TRBV4-3 and TRBJ1-2; TRBD1 matches 8 bases. The CDR3 has 17 amino acids. Germline V gene data show CDR1 as LGHNA and CDR2 as YSLEER. V lost 1 base and J lost 1; bases outside the gene matches: 8. This CDR3 is CASSQAGGPDNNYGYTF. CDR3 coding DNA: TGCGCCAGCAGCCAAGCAGGGGGCCCCGATAATAACTATGGCTACACCTTC.

This chain uses TRBV7-2 with TRBJ2-7, with D tentatively TRBD2 (6 bases). The germline V and J ends were trimmed by 5 bases and 4 bases, with 12 bases remaining between them. The germline gives CDR1 SGHTA, CDR2 FQGNSA. The CDR3 covers 13 residues. The CDR3 sequence is CASSPRSGYEQYF. The CDR3 DNA reads as TGTGCCAGCAGCCCGCGGAGCGGGTACGAGCAGTACTTC.

This clone has just one count. The chain recombines TRBV6-1 with TRBJ1-6; TRBD1 agrees at 7 bases. Germline V gene sequence: CDR1 MNHNS, CDR2 SASEGT. With V trimmed by 6 bases and J by 10 bases, 12 bases remained unmatched. The CDR3 totals 15 residues. The CDR3 nucleotides are TGTGCCAGCAGCAAGCCTCAGGGGGTTGTCTCACCCCTCCACTTT. Residues: CASSKPQGVVSPLHF.

The gene calls are TRBV5-1 and TRBJ2-7; TRBD1 is a possible D gene (5 bases). Germline CDR1 is SGHRS and CDR2 is YFSETQ. V lost 0 bases and J 3 bases, leaving 7 bases between the germline ends. This CDR3 contains 13 residues. CDR3: CASSLVDSYEQYF. Written as DNA, the CDR3 is TGCGCCAGCAGCTTGGTAGACAGCTACGAGCAGTACTTC.

The chain has TRBV18 and TRBJ1-1; D unresolved. Trimming pared 0 bases from V and 4 bases from J, leaving 12 bases between. The germline gives CDR1 KGHSH, CDR2 LQKENI. The CDR3 extends over 15 amino acids. The CDR3 sequence is CASSPPGQVRTEAFF. CDR3 bases: TGTGCCAGCTCACCACCTGGCCAGGTACGCACTGAAGCTTTCTTT.

This clone has a single count. J is TRBJ1-5 and V is TRBV7-8; the D is unclear. The germline CDR1 and CDR2 sequences are SGHVS and FQNEAQ. V lost 1 base and J 5 bases, leaving 6 bases between the germline ends. The CDR3 contains 13 residues. Written as DNA, the CDR3 is TGTGCCAGCAGCTTAGAGGCGGATCAGCCCCAGCATTTT. Protein sequence: CASSLEADQPQHF.

The sample holds one count of this clone. The chain is built from TRBV7-9 and TRBJ2-7, with unresolved D. V was trimmed by 4 bases and J by 3 bases, leaving 4 bases between them. Germline-derived CDR1 and CDR2 are SEHNR and FQNEAQ (reference sequence). This CDR3 has 11 amino acids. The CDR3 sequence is CASSSDYEQYF. CDR3 nucleotides: TGTGCCAGCAGCTCAGACTACGAGCAGTACTTC.

The chain is built from TRBV5-1 and TRBJ2-7, with 13 nucleotides matching TRBD2. Germline V CDR1 and CDR2: SGHRS, YFSETQ. The J segment lost 5 bases and the V segment lost 6 bases, leaving 17 bases of the junction unmatched. This CDR3 comprises 18 residues. The CDR3 coding sequence is TGCGCCAGCACCACATCGATTGGGACTAGCGGGATTCACGACGAGCAGTACTTC. This sequence encodes CASTTSIGTSGIHDEQYF.

This chain uses TRBV29-1 with TRBJ2-7; TRBD2 might be the D (7 bases). Looked up from germline, CDR1 is SQVTM and CDR2 is ANQGSEA. Trimming took off 8 bases at V and 2 bases at J, with 13 bases between the two ends. The CDR3 runs 12 residues. In DNA form, the CDR3 reads TGCAGCCCCGGGGGGCCCGCCTACGAGCAGTACTTC. Its translation: CSPGGPAYEQYF.

This sequence joins TRBV2 and TRBJ2-1; D is undetermined. V lost 3 bases and J lost 3, with 3 bases in between. This CDR3 is 12 amino acids long. CDR1 is SNHLY, CDR2 FYNNEI, per germline. Here the CDR3 reads CASSDSYNEQFF. The CDR3 DNA reads as TGTGCCAGCAGTGACAGCTACAATGAGCAGTTCTTC. The full variable domain, with the rest looked up from reference TRBV2 and TRBJ2-1, is EPEVTQTPSHQVTQMGQEVILRCVPISNHLYFYWYRQILGQKVEFLVSFYNNEISEKSEIFDDQFSVERPDGSNFTLKIRSTKLEDSAMYFCASSDSYNEQFFGPGTRLTVL.

The V call is TRBV19, the J call TRBJ2-2; 9 nucleotides line up with TRBD1. The CDR3 sequence is 16 residues long. J was trimmed by 7 bases and V by 7 bases; bases with no gene match: 13. Germline CDR1 and CDR2: LNHDA and SQIVND (reference sequence). DNA for the CDR3: TGTGCCAGTAAGAAGTGGGGACAGGGACTGGACGGGGAGCTGTTTTTT. It is translated as CASKKWGQGLDGELFF. The full variable domain, completed using reference TRBV19 and TRBJ2-2, is DGGITQSPKYLFRKEGQNVTLSCEQNLNHDAMYWYRQDPGQGLRLIYYSQIVNDFQKGDIAEGYSVSREKKESFPLTVTSAQKNPTAFYLCASKKWGQGLDGELFFGEGSRLTVL.

This clone was picked up a small number of times. The chain joins TRBV30 to TRBJ2-1, with D perhaps matching TRBD2 (5 bases). The V end was cut by 4 bases, the J end by 7 bases, with 14 bases between. The CDR3 covers 13 residues. Germline V lookup: CDR1 GTSNPN, CDR2 SVGIG (reference sequence). CDR3 bases: TGTGCCTGGATTTCCGCCCGGAGGAATGAGCAGTTCTTC. Amino acids: CAWISARRNEQFF.

This chain links TRBV2 with TRBJ1-2; TRBD1 is a possible D gene (5 bases). Looked up from germline, CDR1 is SNHLY and CDR2 is FYNNEI. Trimming cost V 8 bases and J 3 bases, with 10 bases left between them. The CDR3 is 12 residues long. The CDR3 DNA follows: TGTGCCAGCTCCAGGGCGGACTATGGCTACACCTTC. The encoded protein is CASSRADYGYTF.

The gene calls are TRBV29-1 and TRBJ2-1; 7 bases match TRBD1. The V gene end was trimmed by 4 bases and the J gene end by 6 bases; junction bases not matched to a gene: 3. CDR3 length: 12 residues. Germline V CDR1 and CDR2: SQVTM, ANQGSEA. CDR3 residues: CSVVGQLNEQFF. The DNA of the CDR3 is TGCAGCGTTGTGGGACAGCTCAATGAGCAGTTCTTC.

This rearrangement joins TRBV9 to TRBJ1-2, with 7 bases fitting TRBD1. The ends lost 4 bases at V and 2 bases at J; junction bases unmatched: 14. Germline V gives CDR1 SGDLS, CDR2 YYNGEE. This CDR3 region has 17 residues. CDR3 sequence reads: CASSPLTGLGQNYGYTF. In DNA, the CDR3 is TGTGCCAGCAGCCCCCTCACAGGTCTGGGACAGAACTATGGCTACACCTTC.

This clone was found once. V and J are TRBV11-3 and TRBJ2-2, with unresolved D. The CDR3 consists of 15 residues. V lost 1 base and J lost 5, with 11 bases in between. The germline V gene encodes CDR1 SGHNT and CDR2 YENEEA. CDR3 bases: TGTGCCAGCAGCTTAGTCCCAGGTCCAACCGGGGAGCTGTTTTTT. Its translation: CASSLVPGPTGELFF.

The chain couples TRBV7-6 to TRBJ1-1; 10 positions match TRBD1. CDR3 length equals 14 residues. CDR1 and CDR2 from the germline V gene are SGHVS and FNYEAQ. V was pared by 2 bases and J by 6 bases, with 3 bases of the junction left unmatched. CDR3 in DNA: TGTGCCAGCAGCTTACTTGGGACAGGGGCTGAAGCTTTCTTT. Its translation is CASSLLGTGAEAFF.